Sequencing of this TCR beta chain was carried out in a study of T cell responses to AZD1222 COVID-19 vaccine. Whole-study results and caveats: Repertoires were sampled only after the peak T cell response.

This clone appeared once. Its target is unknown. Profiling relied on immunoSEQ multiplex PCR, and the TCRdb table lists in-frame clones only, not all of them. The repertoire holds more than 80,000 clones, around 89% seen once, with about 2.5% in the top ten. Germline assignment: CDR1 MDHEN and CDR2 SYDVKM. V trimming: 5 bases; J trimming: 8 bases; junction bases outside the gene matches: 9. The CDR3 covers 14 residues. The sequence came from an adult who received the AZD1222 COVID-19 vaccine. The V gene is TRBV28, the J gene TRBJ2-1; TRBD2 aligns across 7 bases. The material was peripheral blood, obtained 28 days after the second AZD1222 dose. The CDR3 bases are TGTGCCAGCAGTCTTGAAATAGCGGGCTATGAGCAGTTCTTC. Translation: CASSLEIAGYEQFF. The full variable domain, in which reference TRBV28 and TRBJ2-1 provide the parts outside the CDR3, is DVKVTQSSRYLVKRTGEKVFLECVQDMDHENMFWYRQDPGLGLRLIYFSYDVKMKEKGDIPEGYSVSREKKERFSLILESASTNQTSMYLCASSLEIAGYEQFFGPGTRLTVL.